Below, one TCR beta chain is given with its context. The data were obtained in a study of control samples from healthy donors and cancer patients. Libraries were prepared by immunoSEQ multiplex PCR; TCRdb keeps only in-frame clonotypes and omits some of them. The sample includes about 250,000 clones, roughly 80% seen only once; the top ten take about an eighth. The sequencing input was PBMCs. This TCR was recovered from a woman in her sixties or seventies with lung cancer.

CDR3 DNA sequence: TGTGCCAGCAGCTTACCGGGCCTGACTGAAGCTTTCTTT. This encodes CASSLPGLTEAFF. This sequence joins TRBV7-9 and TRBJ1-1, with D hard to call. Germline V gene lookup returns CDR1 SEHNR and CDR2 FQNEAQ (reference sequence). V gave up 2 bases and J gave up 5 bases, with 9 bases separating them. This CDR3 region has 13 residues.